These 7 T cell receptor beta chains were sequenced from one sample in a study of blood T cell repertoires in COVID-19 (TCRdb year 2020). Receptor libraries were prepared by the immunoSEQ multiplex PCR assay. The table comes from immuneACCESS by way of TCRdb, which keeps in-frame sequences with V and J called. Part of the clones is missing from these tables; in studies checked, under half for an unresolved V gene and the rest for unknown reasons. The sample table lists 150,000 to 200,000 clones, around four fifths of them with a count of one. The ten most abundant clones make up around 2.8% of the sample. Sequenced sample: peripheral blood. The receptors originated from a man aged 70-80 years with acute or convalescent COVID-19.

The chain has TRBV11-2 and TRBJ2-5, with a tentative D call TRBD1 (5 bases). The CDR3 consists of 16 residues. Germline CDR1 reads SGHAT; CDR2 reads FQNNGV. The V end lost 0 bases, the J end lost 1 base, and 12 bases lay between the germline ends. The CDR3 nucleotides are TGTGCCAGCAGCTTAGATCGCAGGGCTATCCAAGAGACCCAGTACTTC. Its translation: CASSLDRRAIQETQYF. Drawing the rest from reference TRBV11-2 and TRBJ2-5, the complete variable domain is EAGVAQSPRYKIIEKRQSVAFWCNPISGHATLYWYQQILGQGPKLLIQFQNNGVVDDSQLPKDRFSAERLKGVDSTLKIQPAKLEDSAVYLCASSLDRRAIQETQYFGPGTRLLVL.

This clone was detected a few times. The chain has TRBV3-1 (or the pseudogene TRBV3-2) and TRBJ1-2; 8 bases are a match to TRBD1. V lost 6 bases to trimming and J lost 0 bases; unmatched junction nucleotides: 6. In germline, CDR1 is LGHDT, CDR2 YNNKEL (reference sequence). This CDR3 spans 15 amino acids. CDR3 residues: CASRRDRGTNYGYTF. The CDR3 DNA follows: TGTGCCAGCAGGCGAGACAGGGGAACTAACTATGGCTACACCTTC.

Only a few counts were recorded for this clone. This chain uses TRBV11-3 with TRBJ1-2; D unresolved. This CDR3 contains 15 residues. The ends were cut back, 5 bases at V and 2 bases at J, with 15 bases in the middle. Germline V gives CDR1 SGHNT, CDR2 YENEEA. The CDR3 coding sequence is TGTGCCAGCAGCCCCCAGGTCGGCGCAAACTATGGCTACACCTTC. It yields the protein CASSPQVGANYGYTF. Complete variable domain (other parts from reference TRBV11-3 and TRBJ1-2): EAGVVQSPRYKIIEKKQPVAFWCNPISGHNTLYWYLQNLGQGPELLIRYENEEAVDDSQLPKDRFSAERLKGVDSTLKIQPAELGDSAVYLCASSPQVGANYGYTFGSGTRLTVV.

Judged by abundance, this clone is medium-sized. The rearrangement joins TRBV2 to TRBJ1-4, with a tentative D call TRBD1 (6 bases). In germline, CDR1 is SNHLY, CDR2 FYNNEI. CDR3 length: 14 amino acids. V lost 0 bases to trimming and J lost 10 bases, with 12 bases between them. The CDR3 loop is CASSEASGEGKLFF. The CDR3 region has the DNA TGTGCCAGCAGTGAAGCGTCAGGGGAGGGAAAACTGTTTTTT.

This chain links TRBV5-1 with TRBJ2-3; 16 bases align to TRBD2. In germline, CDR1 is SGHRS, CDR2 YFSETQ. The CDR3 spans 17 residues. Trimming cost V 3 bases and J 1 base; bases outside gene matches: 2. The CDR3 loop is CASSSGTSGRGTDTQYF. In nucleotides, the CDR3 is TGCGCCAGCAGCTCCGGGACTAGCGGGAGGGGCACAGATACGCAGTATTTT.

The chain recombines TRBV5-4 with TRBJ1-2, with D perhaps matching TRBD1 (6 bases). CDR3 length equals 14 residues. Germline-derived CDR1 and CDR2 are SGHNT and YYREEE (reference sequence). Trimming left V 5 bases short and J 5 bases short, with 16 bases between. CDR3 amino acids: CASRDGGGAYGYTF. In DNA, the CDR3 is TGTGCCAGCAGAGACGGGGGGGGCGCTTATGGCTACACCTTC.

The J gene is TRBJ2-3, the V gene TRBV21-1; the table assigns TRBD1, which was not confirmed against the DNA. TRBV21-1 is termed a pseudogene. The CDR3 has 15 amino acids. The CDR3 nucleotides are TGTGCCAGCAGCAAAGGACAGGGGTTCACAGATACGCAGTATTTT. This translates into CASSKGQGFTDTQYF.